The sequence of this T cell receptor beta chain was determined in a study of T cells in Graves' hyperthyroidism and ophthalmopathy. Study-level points and caveats: Most clonotypes expanded in the thyroid (above 0.001) were also present in blood.

RNA transcripts were the template for amplifying TCR beta CDR3 regions. The TCR CDR3 first-round RT-PCR relied on the HTBI primer set. TCRdb itself ran the multiplex PCR reads through MiXCR, one entry per CDR3 protein. The data contain 300,000 to 350,000 distinct CDR3 sequences, approximately 16% of them seen just once; the ten biggest clones take up roughly a third. Remarks on this clonotype: Antigen specificity is unknown.

Per the germline V gene, CDR1 is DFQATT and CDR2 is SNEGSKA (reference sequence). Trimming shortened V by 5 bases and J by 2 bases, and 15 bases separated the two germline ends. This CDR3 contains 14 residues. Sequenced input: blood. The clonotype comes from a young man with Graves' hyperthyroidism. This sequence joins TRBV20-1 and TRBJ2-5; D unresolved. DNA for the CDR3: TGCAGTGCTCAAGTGGCGCAGATACAAGAGACCCAGTACTTC. This translates into CSAQVAQIQETQYF.